The T cell receptor (beta chain) under discussion was sequenced for a study of naive and memory T cell subsets. An equimolar mix of two oligonucleotides served as the beta constant-region primer for TRBC1 and TRBC2. TCRdb called the UMI-ligation and nested PCR reads again in MiXCR, with one record for every CDR3 protein. In the table there are 120,000 to 150,000 distinct CDR3 sequences, 17% of which are singletons. V dropped 0 bases and J dropped 7 bases, with 3 bases sitting between them. The CDR3 consists of 11 residues. Germline V gene lookup returns CDR1 ENHRY and CDR2 SYGVKD. The J gene is TRBJ1-2, the V gene TRBV10-3; D uncertain. The TCR comes from a human donor in good health. The sequenced material came from naive CD4+ T cells from blood. Here the CDR3 reads CAISESRGYTF. The CDR3 nucleotides are TGTGCCATCAGTGAGTCGCGTGGCTACACCTTC.